This T cell receptor beta chain came from a study of early T cells in non-severe SARS-CoV-2 infection. Study background: The input, bulk RNA from unsorted whole blood, was sequenced, and chains were unpaired. The study's findings and limits: Clonotype matching in VDJdb favored anti-spike CD8 responses and did not capture private and CD4 specificities.

CDR3 length equals 15 residues. Germline CDR1 reads SEHNR; CDR2 reads FQNEAQ (reference sequence). Attached unique molecular identifiers marked individual cDNA molecules. In TCRdb, the 5' RACE reads were re-called with MiXCR into one record per CDR3 protein. The table lists some 71,000 distinct CDR3 sequences, 10% of them singletons. About this clonotype: What it binds is unknown. One end of the junction is discordant with germline, which a read error may explain.

The gene calls are TRBV7-9 and TRBJ2-7; 10 bases line up with TRBD1. The origin of this receptor is an adult who was a healthcare worker with PCR-confirmed SARS-CoV-2 infection or an uninfected control (not recorded which). Here the sequenced sample was whole blood, taken at baseline. CDR3 bases: TGTGCCAGCAGCTCTCGGACAGGGGGATCCTCCGAGCAGTACTTC. Residues: CASSSRTGGSSEQYF.